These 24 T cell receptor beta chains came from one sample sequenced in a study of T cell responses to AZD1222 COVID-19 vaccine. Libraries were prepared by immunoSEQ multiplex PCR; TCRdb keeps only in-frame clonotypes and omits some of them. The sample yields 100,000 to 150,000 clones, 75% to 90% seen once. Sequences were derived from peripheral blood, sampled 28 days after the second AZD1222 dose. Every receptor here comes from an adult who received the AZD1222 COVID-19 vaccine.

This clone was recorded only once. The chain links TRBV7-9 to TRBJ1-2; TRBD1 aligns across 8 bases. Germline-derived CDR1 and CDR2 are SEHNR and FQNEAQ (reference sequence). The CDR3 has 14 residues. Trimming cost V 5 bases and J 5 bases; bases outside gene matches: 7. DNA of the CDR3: TGTGCCAGCAGCCTACGGACAGGGCGGTATGGCTACACCTTC. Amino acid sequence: CASSLRTGRYGYTF.

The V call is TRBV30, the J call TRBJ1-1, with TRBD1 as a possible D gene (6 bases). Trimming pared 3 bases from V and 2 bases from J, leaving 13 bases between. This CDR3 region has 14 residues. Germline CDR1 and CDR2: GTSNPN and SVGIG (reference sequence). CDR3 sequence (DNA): TGTGCCTGGAGCGTTGGACAGATCAACACTGAAGCTTTCTTT. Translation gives CAWSVGQINTEAFF.

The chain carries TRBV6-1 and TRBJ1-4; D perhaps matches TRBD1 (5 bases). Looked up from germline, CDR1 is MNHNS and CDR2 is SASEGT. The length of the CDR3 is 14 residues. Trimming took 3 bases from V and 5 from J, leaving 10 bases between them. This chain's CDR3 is CASSDREKNEKLFF. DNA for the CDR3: TGTGCCAGCAGTGACAGGGAAAAGAATGAAAAACTGTTTTTT.

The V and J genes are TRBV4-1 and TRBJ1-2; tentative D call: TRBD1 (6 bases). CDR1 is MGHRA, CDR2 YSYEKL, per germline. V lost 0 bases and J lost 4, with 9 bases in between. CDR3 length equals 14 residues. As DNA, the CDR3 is TGCGCCAGCAGCCAAGATCTGGGGGCCTATGGCTACACCTTC. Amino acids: CASSQDLGAYGYTF.

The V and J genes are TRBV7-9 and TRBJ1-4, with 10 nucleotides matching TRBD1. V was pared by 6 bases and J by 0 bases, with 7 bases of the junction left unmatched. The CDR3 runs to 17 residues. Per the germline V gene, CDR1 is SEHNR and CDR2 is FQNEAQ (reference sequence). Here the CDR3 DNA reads TGTGCCAGCAGTCGGAGAGGGACAGGGGCAACTAATGAAAAACTGTTTTTT. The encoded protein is CASSRRGTGATNEKLFF.

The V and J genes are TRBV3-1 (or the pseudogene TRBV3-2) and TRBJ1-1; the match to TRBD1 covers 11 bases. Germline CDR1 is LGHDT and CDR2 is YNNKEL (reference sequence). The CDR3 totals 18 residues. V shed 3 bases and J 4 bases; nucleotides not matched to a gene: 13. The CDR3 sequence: CASSHGTGGIGGSTEAFF. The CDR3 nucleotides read TGTGCCAGCAGCCACGGGACAGGGGGGATCGGTGGGAGCACTGAAGCTTTCTTT.

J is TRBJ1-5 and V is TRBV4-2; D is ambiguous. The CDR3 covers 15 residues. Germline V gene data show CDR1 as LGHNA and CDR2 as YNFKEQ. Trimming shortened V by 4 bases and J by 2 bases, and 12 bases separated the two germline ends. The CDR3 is CASSPATDRNQPQHF. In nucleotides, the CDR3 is TGTGCCAGCAGCCCAGCCACCGACCGCAATCAGCCCCAGCATTTT.

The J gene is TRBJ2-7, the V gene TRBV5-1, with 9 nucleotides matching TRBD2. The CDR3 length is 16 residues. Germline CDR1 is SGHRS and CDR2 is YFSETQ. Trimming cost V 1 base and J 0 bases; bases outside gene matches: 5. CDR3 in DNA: TGCGCCAGCAGCTTGCATAGCGGGGGCAACTCCTACGAGCAGTACTTC. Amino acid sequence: CASSLHSGGNSYEQYF.

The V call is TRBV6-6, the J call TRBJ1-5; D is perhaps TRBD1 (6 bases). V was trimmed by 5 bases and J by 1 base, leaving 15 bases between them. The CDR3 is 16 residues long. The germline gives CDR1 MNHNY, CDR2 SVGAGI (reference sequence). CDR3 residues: CASSKGGGQSNQPQHF. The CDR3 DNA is TGTGCCAGCAGTAAGGGGGGTGGACAGAGCAATCAGCCCCAGCATTTT.

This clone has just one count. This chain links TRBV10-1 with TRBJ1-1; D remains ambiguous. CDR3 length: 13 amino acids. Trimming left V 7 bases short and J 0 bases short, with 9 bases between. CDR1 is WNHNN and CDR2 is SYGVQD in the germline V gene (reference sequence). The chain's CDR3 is CASKRGMNTEAFF. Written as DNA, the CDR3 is TGCGCCAGCAAGCGGGGAATGAACACTGAAGCTTTCTTT.

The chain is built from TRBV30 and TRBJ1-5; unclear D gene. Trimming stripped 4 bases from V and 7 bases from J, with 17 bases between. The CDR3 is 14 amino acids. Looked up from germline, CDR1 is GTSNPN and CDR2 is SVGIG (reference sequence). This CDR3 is CAWNSPGSGQPQHF. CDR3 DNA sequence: TGTGCCTGGAATTCTCCGGGAAGTGGACAGCCCCAGCATTTT.

CDR3 in amino acids: CASTPGQGEETQYF. CDR3 bases: TGTGCCAGTACGCCGGGACAGGGGGAAGAGACCCAGTACTTC. This sequence joins TRBV19 and TRBJ2-5; 11 bases line up with TRBD1. The germline gives CDR1 LNHDA, CDR2 SQIVND (reference sequence). This CDR3 is 14 amino acids long. Germline trimming cut 7 bases from V and 3 bases from J; bases unmatched to any gene: 4. Looking up the rest from reference TRBV19 and TRBJ2-5 gives the full variable domain: DGGITQSPKYLFRKEGQNVTLSCEQNLNHDAMYWYRQDPGQGLRLIYYSQIVNDFQKGDIAEGYSVSREKKESFPLTVTSAQKNPTAFYLCASTPGQGEETQYFGPGTRLLVL.

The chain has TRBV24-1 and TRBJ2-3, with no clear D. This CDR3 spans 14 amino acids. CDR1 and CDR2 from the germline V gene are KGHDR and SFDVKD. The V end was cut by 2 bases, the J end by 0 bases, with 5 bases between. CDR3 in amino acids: CATSDWKSTDTQYF. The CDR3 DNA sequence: TGTGCCACCAGTGATTGGAAGAGCACAGATACGCAGTATTTT.

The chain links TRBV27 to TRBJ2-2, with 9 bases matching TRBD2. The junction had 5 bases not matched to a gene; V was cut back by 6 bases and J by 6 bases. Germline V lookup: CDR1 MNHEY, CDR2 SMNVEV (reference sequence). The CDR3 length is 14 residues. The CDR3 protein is CASRLRGGAGELFF. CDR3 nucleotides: TGTGCCAGCAGACTGCGGGGGGGCGCCGGGGAGCTGTTTTTT.

CDR3 sequence (DNA): TGTGCCAGCAGAACCTCGGGACTAACAGCCTATGGCTACACCTTC. Protein sequence: CASRTSGLTAYGYTF. This sequence joins TRBV28 and TRBJ1-2; tentative D call: TRBD1 (5 bases). With 6 bases removed from V and 4 bases from J, the gap between germline ends came to 18 bases. The CDR3 runs to 15 residues. Germline V gives CDR1 MDHEN, CDR2 SYDVKM.

The CDR3 spells CASRPGPQNEKLFF. CDR3 bases: TGTGCCAGCAGACCGGGCCCACAAAATGAAAAACTGTTTTTT. This chain joins TRBV27 and TRBJ1-4; D gene ambiguous. The CDR3 extends over 14 amino acids. V lost 6 bases and J 5 bases, leaving 13 bases between the germline ends. Germline loops: CDR1 MNHEY, CDR2 SMNVEV (reference sequence). Filled out from reference TRBV27 and TRBJ1-4, the complete variable domain reads EAQVTQNPRYLITVTGKKLTVTCSQNMNHEYMSWYRQDPGLGLRQIYYSMNVEVTDKGDVPEGYKVSRKEKRNFPLILESPSPNQTSLYFCASRPGPQNEKLFFGSGTQLSVL.

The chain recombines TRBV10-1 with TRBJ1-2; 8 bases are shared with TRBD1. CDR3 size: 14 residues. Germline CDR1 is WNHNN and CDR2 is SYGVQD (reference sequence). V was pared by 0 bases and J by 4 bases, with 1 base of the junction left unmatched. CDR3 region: CASSESTGAYGYTF. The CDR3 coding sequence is TGCGCCAGCAGTGAGTCGACAGGGGCCTATGGCTACACCTTC.

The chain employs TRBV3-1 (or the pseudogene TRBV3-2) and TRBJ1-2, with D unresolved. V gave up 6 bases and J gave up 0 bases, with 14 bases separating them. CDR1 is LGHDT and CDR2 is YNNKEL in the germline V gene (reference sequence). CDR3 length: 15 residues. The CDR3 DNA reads TGTGCCAGCAGGGGGAGACTCGATTCTAACTATGGCTACACCTTC. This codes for CASRGRLDSNYGYTF.

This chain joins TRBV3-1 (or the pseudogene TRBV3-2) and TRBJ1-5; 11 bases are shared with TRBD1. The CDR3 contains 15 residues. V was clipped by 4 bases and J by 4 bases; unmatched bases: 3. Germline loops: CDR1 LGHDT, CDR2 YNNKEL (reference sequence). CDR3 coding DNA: TGTGCCAGCAGCCTCGGGACAGGGGGTAATCAGCCCCAGCATTTT. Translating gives CASSLGTGGNQPQHF.

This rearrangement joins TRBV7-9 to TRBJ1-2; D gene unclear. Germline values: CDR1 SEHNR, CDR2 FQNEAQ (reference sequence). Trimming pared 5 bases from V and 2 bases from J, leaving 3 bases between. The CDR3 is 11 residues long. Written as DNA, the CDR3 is TGTGCCAGCAGCCTCAACTATGGCTACACCTTC. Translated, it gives CASSLNYGYTF. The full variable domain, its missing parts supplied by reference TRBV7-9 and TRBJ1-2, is DTGVSQNPRHKITKRGQNVTFRCDPISEHNRLYWYRQTLGQGPEFLTYFQNEAQLEKSRLLSDRFSAERPKGSFSTLEIQRTEQGDSAMYLCASSLNYGYTFGSGTRLTVV.

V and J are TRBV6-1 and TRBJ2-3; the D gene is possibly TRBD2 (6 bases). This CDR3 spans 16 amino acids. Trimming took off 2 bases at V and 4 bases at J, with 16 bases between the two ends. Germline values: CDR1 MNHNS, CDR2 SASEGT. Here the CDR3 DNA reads TGTGCCAGCAGTGAATTTGGGCAGGGACTCCCAGATACGCAGTATTTT. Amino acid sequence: CASSEFGQGLPDTQYF.

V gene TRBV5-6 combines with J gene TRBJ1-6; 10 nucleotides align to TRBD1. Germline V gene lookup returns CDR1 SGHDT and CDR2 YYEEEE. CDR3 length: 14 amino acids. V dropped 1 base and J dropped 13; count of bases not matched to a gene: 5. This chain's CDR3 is CASSLRGQGYPLHF. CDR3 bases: TGTGCCAGCAGCTTGCGGGGACAGGGGTACCCCCTCCACTTT.

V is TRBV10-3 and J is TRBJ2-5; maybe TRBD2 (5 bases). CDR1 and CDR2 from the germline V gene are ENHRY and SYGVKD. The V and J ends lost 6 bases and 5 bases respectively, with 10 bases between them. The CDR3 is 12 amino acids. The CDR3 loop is CAISLDSETQYF. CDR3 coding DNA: TGTGCCATCAGCCTGGACTCGGAGACCCAGTACTTC.

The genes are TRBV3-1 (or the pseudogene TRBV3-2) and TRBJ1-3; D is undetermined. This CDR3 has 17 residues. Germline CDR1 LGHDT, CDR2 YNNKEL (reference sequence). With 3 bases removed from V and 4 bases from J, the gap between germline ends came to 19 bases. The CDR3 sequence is CASSHLLRLGTGNTIYF. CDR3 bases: TGTGCCAGCAGCCACCTCCTAAGGTTGGGTACCGGAAACACCATATATTTT.